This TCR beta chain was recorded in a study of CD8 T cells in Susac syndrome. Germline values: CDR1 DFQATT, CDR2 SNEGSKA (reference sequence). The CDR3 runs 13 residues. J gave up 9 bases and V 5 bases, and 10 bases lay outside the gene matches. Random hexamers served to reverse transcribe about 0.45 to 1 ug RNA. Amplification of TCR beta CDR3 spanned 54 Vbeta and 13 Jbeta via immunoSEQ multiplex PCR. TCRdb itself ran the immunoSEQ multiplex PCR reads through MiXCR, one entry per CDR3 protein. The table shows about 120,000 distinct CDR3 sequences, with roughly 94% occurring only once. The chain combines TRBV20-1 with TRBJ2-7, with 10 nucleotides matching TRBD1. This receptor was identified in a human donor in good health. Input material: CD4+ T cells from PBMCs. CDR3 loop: CSAPPGQGNAQYF. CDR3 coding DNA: TGCAGTGCTCCCCCGGGACAGGGGAATGCGCAGTACTTC.